Following are 15 T cell receptor beta chains from one sample sequenced in a study. Using its own MiXCR run on the 5' RACE reads, TCRdb lists one record per CDR3 protein. The sample holds fewer than 65,000 distinct CDR3 sequences; 25% to 30% are singletons and the top ten take roughly 2.5%. Sequencing input: tumor-infiltrating naive CD4+ T cells sorted from the breast tumor. The subset denotes: naive CD4+ T cells, CD4+CD45RA+CD25-. The receptor source for this set is a female donor with breast cancer.

Comment on this clonotype: With a much larger clone just one base away, this may be a read error. The CDR3 sequence: CSVESGGLDTEAFF. CDR3 bases: TGCAGCGTTGAAAGTGGGGGTTTGGACACTGAAGCTTTCTTT. The V gene is TRBV29-1, the J gene TRBJ1-1; D possibly corresponds to TRBD1 (5 bases). V lost 2 bases and J lost 3, with 13 bases in between. This CDR3 comprises 14 residues. The germline gives CDR1 SQVTM, CDR2 ANQGSEA.

This chain joins TRBV7-2 and TRBJ2-7, with 10 bases lining up with TRBD1. CDR3 length equals 15 residues. Germline CDR1 and CDR2: SGHTA and FQGNSA. The trim removed 5 bases at V and 5 bases at J, leaving 9 bases unmatched. The CDR3 bases are TGTGCCAGCAGCCGAACGGGACAGGGGATCCACGAGCAGTACTTC. This encodes CASSRTGQGIHEQYF.

A remark on this clonotype: Since a much larger clone is just one base distant, this may be a read error. The CDR3 protein is CTSSLDPGVIEAFF. CDR3 nucleotides: TGCACCAGCAGCTTGGACCCCGGAGTAATTGAAGCTTTCTTT. V usage is TRBV5-1 and J usage is TRBJ1-1; no clear D gene. The CDR3 is 14 amino acids. CDR1 SGHRS and CDR2 YFSETQ come from the germline V gene.

The CDR3 spells CASSFRTGGETQYF. DNA for the CDR3: TGTGCCAGCAGCTTTAGGACAGGGGGAGAGACCCAGTACTTC. This chain joins TRBV7-2 and TRBJ2-5; 10 positions match TRBD1. The germline CDR1 and CDR2 sequences are SGHTA and FQGNSA. The CDR3 has 14 residues. With V trimmed by 3 bases and J by 4 bases, 2 bases remained unmatched.

A few counts support this clonotype. The chain couples TRBV29-1 to TRBJ2-1; 12 nucleotides agree with TRBD2. The germline V gene has CDR1 SQVTM and CDR2 ANQGSEA. The CDR3 length is 15 residues. CDR3: CSAQRGTSGSNEQFF. CDR3 in DNA: TGCAGTGCCCAAAGGGGGACTAGCGGGTCTAATGAGCAGTTCTTC.

This rearrangement joins TRBV7-9 to TRBJ1-1, with 9 bases aligning to TRBD1. The CDR3 is 16 amino acids. Germline V CDR1 and CDR2: SEHNR, FQNEAQ (reference sequence). The V segment lost 4 bases and the J segment 4 bases; nucleotides outside the gene matches: 10. CDR3 sequence reads: CASSSYGTGSGTEAFF. The CDR3 DNA reads TGTGCCAGCAGCTCATACGGGACAGGGTCGGGCACTGAAGCTTTCTTT. Full variable domain (remainder filled in from reference TRBV7-9 and TRBJ1-1): DTGVSQNPRHKITKRGQNVTFRCDPISEHNRLYWYRQTLGQGPEFLTYFQNEAQLEKSRLLSDRFSAERPKGSFSTLEIQRTEQGDSAMYLCASSSYGTGSGTEAFFGQGTRLTVV.

This clonotype appeared a few times. The chain is built from TRBV20-1 and TRBJ1-5, with a possible D match to TRBD1 (5 bases). V lost 0 bases and J lost 7, with 16 bases in between. Per germline, CDR1 DFQATT and CDR2 SNEGSKA (reference sequence). The CDR3 extends over 15 amino acids. CDR3 in amino acids: CSARDRFGGGQPQHF. In DNA, the CDR3 is TGCAGTGCTAGAGATCGCTTCGGGGGAGGACAGCCCCAGCATTTT.

The chain recombines TRBV11-2 with TRBJ2-7; a weak D match, TRBD1 (6 bases). Germline loops: CDR1 SGHAT, CDR2 FQNNGV. The V end was cut by 5 bases, the J end by 3 bases, with 14 bases between. The CDR3 covers 14 residues. DNA of the CDR3: TGTGCCAGCAGCCCACAACAGGACAGCTACGAGCAGTACTTC. This codes for CASSPQQDSYEQYF. The complete variable domain, with remaining parts taken from reference TRBV11-2 and TRBJ2-7, reads EAGVAQSPRYKIIEKRQSVAFWCNPISGHATLYWYQQILGQGPKLLIQFQNNGVVDDSQLPKDRFSAERLKGVDSTLKIQPAKLEDSAVYLCASSPQQDSYEQYFGPGTRLTVT.

This clonotype appeared a few times. The chain uses TRBV27 and TRBJ2-3; 9 bases match TRBD1. CDR3 size: 16 residues. Trimming took 10 bases from V and 2 from J; bases not matched to a gene: 13. In germline, CDR1 is MNHEY, CDR2 SMNVEV (reference sequence). The DNA of the CDR3 is TGTGCCACCGGGACAGGGATCATTCTCCCCACAGATACGCAGTATTTT. It yields the protein CATGTGIILPTDTQYF.

This chain connects TRBV12-3 or TRBV12-4 to TRBJ2-1; 7 positions match TRBD1. Losses at the gene ends were 6 bases for V and 4 bases for J; bases not matched to a gene: 18. The CDR3 covers 18 residues. Written as DNA, the CDR3 is TGTGCCAGCAGCCAGGTGGGGTTGACAGGGAGATTGTACAATGAGCAGTTCTTC. This translates into CASSQVGLTGRLYNEQFF.

The sample holds a few counts of this clonotype. The rearrangement links TRBV12-3 or TRBV12-4 to TRBJ1-1; D gene uncertain. CDR3 length: 14 amino acids. V was trimmed by 5 bases and J by 0 bases, leaving 10 bases between them. The CDR3 region is CASSPLTLNTEAFF. DNA of the CDR3: TGTGCCAGCAGTCCATTAACTCTGAACACTGAAGCTTTCTTT.

This clonotype was observed at least ten times. The chain has TRBV6-2 or TRBV6-3 and TRBJ1-5; unclear D gene. Deletions cut 8 bases from V and 7 bases from J, with 15 bases between. Germline-derived CDR1 and CDR2 are MNHEY and SVGEGT. The CDR3 contains 13 residues. In DNA, the CDR3 is TGTGCCAGCGACCTAGACGGTATCCAGCCCCAGCATTTT. Protein product: CASDLDGIQPQHF.

The rearrangement joins TRBV2 to TRBJ2-7, with TRBD2 matching 11 bases. Germline V gene lookup returns CDR1 SNHLY and CDR2 FYNNEI. Trimming at V came to 4 bases and at J to 5 bases, leaving 7 bases not matched to a gene. The CDR3 extends over 15 amino acids. In DNA form, the CDR3 reads TGTGCCAGCAGTGCCGTCCCGGGACTAGCGGACGAGCAGTACTTC. Protein sequence: CASSAVPGLADEQYF.

The chain joins TRBV5-1 to TRBJ1-1, with a tentative D call TRBD1 (5 bases). The CDR3 totals 14 residues. The germline V and J ends were trimmed by 2 bases and 2 bases, with 10 bases remaining between them. CDR1 SGHRS and CDR2 YFSETQ come from the germline V gene. For the CDR3, the DNA is TGCGCCAGCAGCTTCAGGGACCTCAACACTGAAGCTTTCTTT. It specifies CASSFRDLNTEAFF.

V gene TRBV27 combines with J gene TRBJ2-3; 8 bases fit TRBD2. Germline V lookup: CDR1 MNHEY, CDR2 SMNVEV (reference sequence). The V gene end was trimmed by 6 bases and the J gene end by 1 base; junction bases not matched to a gene: 6. The CDR3 has 15 amino acids. CDR3 residues: CASRLLAVRTDTQYF. DNA for the CDR3: TGTGCCAGCAGACTACTAGCGGTCCGCACAGATACGCAGTATTTT.